A selection of T cell receptor beta chains follows, all from one sample in a study of blood T cell repertoires in COVID-19. TCRdb's table, derived via immunoSEQ multiplex PCR, lists solely in-frame clones and lacks some. The sample lists 180,000 or so clones, roughly 88% occurring once. Material: peripheral blood. All receptors derive from a man in his 60s who had recovered from COVID-19. Both conserved end residues are part of each CDR3. The order of the fields is V gene, J gene, clone size, D gene, CDR3 protein, CDR3 DNA. The D gene is left open where the match is weak. The size field is filled for only some rows; it gives once, few, many or a size class.

TRBV7-9	TRBJ1-1	NA	NA	CASSSWQTLNTEAFF	TGTGCCAGCAGCTCATGGCAGACTCTGAACACTGAAGCTTTCTTT
TRBV5-5	TRBJ1-1	once	NA	CASSLAWQAMNTEAFF	TGTGCCAGCAGCTTGGCTTGGCAGGCGATGAACACTGAAGCTTTCTTT
TRBV4-3	TRBJ1-1	NA	NA	CASSQVGRGLGEAFF	TGCGCCAGCAGCCAAGTAGGGCGGGGGTTGGGTGAAGCTTTCTTT
TRBV7-9	TRBJ1-1	NA	TRBD1	CASSLGDSEAFF	TGTGCCAGCAGCTTGGGGGACAGTGAAGCTTTCTTT
TRBV19	TRBJ1-1	NA	NA	CASSTTVLSDTEAFF	TGTGCCAGTAGCACCACCGTCCTCTCGGACACTGAAGCTTTCTTT
TRBV9	TRBJ1-4	NA	TRBD1	CASSVGDRGAEEKLFF	TGTGCCAGCAGCGTAGGGGACAGGGGAGCGGAGGAAAAACTGTTTTTT
TRBV7-2	TRBJ1-1	NA	NA	CASSLLLGSGAFF	TGTGCCAGCAGCTTACTACTCGGGTCGGGGGCTTTCTTT
TRBV10-3	TRBJ1-2	NA	NA	CAISEENYGYTF	TGTGCCATCAGTGAGGAGAACTATGGCTACACCTTC
TRBV5-6	TRBJ1-2	NA	TRBD1	CASSLRQGRASLYGYTF	TGTGCCAGCAGCTTAAGACAGGGAAGGGCAAGTCTCTATGGCTACACCTTC
TRBV6-6	TRBJ1-2	NA	TRBD1	CASSRDRISDGYTF	TGTGCCAGCAGTAGGGACAGGATTAGCGATGGCTACACCTTC
TRBV19	TRBJ2-3	NA	TRBD2	CASSINSGPSTDTQYF	TGTGCCAGTAGTATAAATAGCGGGCCCAGCACAGATACGCAGTATTTT
TRBV5-6	TRBJ2-7	NA	TRBD1	CASSTGVYEQYF	TGTGCCAGCAGTACAGGGGTTTACGAGCAGTACTTC
TRBV11-2	TRBJ1-2	NA	NA	CASSLRVSGYGYTF	TGTGCCAGCAGCTTAAGGGTTTCGGGGTATGGCTACACCTTC
TRBV27	TRBJ2-2	NA	NA	CASSSHQGLNTGELFF	TGTGCCAGCAGTTCCCATCAGGGCTTGAACACCGGGGAGCTGTTTTTT
TRBV4-3	TRBJ1-6	NA	NA	CASSQDPTGNSPLHF	TGCGCCAGCAGCCAAGATCCAACGGGTAATTCACCCCTCCACTTT
TRBV19	TRBJ2-4	once	TRBD1	CASTGEGGRAIQYF	TGTGCCAGTACAGGAGAAGGGGGCCGGGCGATTCAGTACTTC
TRBV2	TRBJ2-3	NA	TRBD1	CASHRGRSDTQYF	TGTGCCAGTCACAGGGGAAGGTCAGATACGCAGTATTTT
TRBV5-1	TRBJ1-1	NA	NA	CASSGGSLSNTEAFF	TGCGCCAGCAGCGGGGGGAGCCTCTCGAACACTGAAGCTTTCTTT
TRBV19	TRBJ2-1	NA	NA	CASRSFRGATYNEQFF	TGTGCCAGTAGGAGTTTCCGCGGGGCTACCTACAATGAGCAGTTCTTC